Listed here are 11 T cell receptor beta chains from one sample, sequenced in a study of technical replicates of blood from several donors. Profiled with immunoSEQ multiplex PCR; TCRdb holds only in-frame clones, not every one. The profile shows over 80,000 clones, approximately 96% of them singletons. Sequenced: T cells isolated from PBMCs. These receptors all come from a human donor in good health.

Turning to this clone: The same CDR3 can be traced to other DNA sequences in this sample. The J gene is TRBJ1-2, the V gene TRBV20-1, with D unresolved. V was trimmed by 6 bases and J by 4 bases, leaving 9 bases between them. CDR3 length: 11 amino acids. Germline-derived CDR1 and CDR2 are DFQATT and SNEGSKA (reference sequence). The CDR3 coding sequence is TGCAGTGCGCGAAGATCCTATGGCTACACCTTC. Amino acids: CSARRSYGYTF.

V is TRBV28 and J is TRBJ2-3; TRBD2 matches at 11 bases. In germline, CDR1 is MDHEN, CDR2 SYDVKM. Losses at the gene ends were 8 bases for V and 5 bases for J; bases not matched to a gene: 15. The CDR3 length is 17 residues. The CDR3 loop reads CASDYFLAGGLEDTQYF. In DNA, the CDR3 is TGTGCCAGCGACTATTTCCTAGCGGGAGGTTTAGAAGATACGCAGTATTTT.

The chain employs TRBV27 and TRBJ1-1, with a tentative D call TRBD1 (5 bases). Germline V gene data show CDR1 as MNHEY and CDR2 as SMNVEV (reference sequence). The CDR3 runs to 15 residues. The V gene lost 0 bases and the J gene lost 5 bases, with 13 bases spanning the gap. The CDR3 coding sequence is TGTGCCAGCAGTTTATCTTTTGGGGCGTGGACTGAAGCTTTCTTT. Translating it yields CASSLSFGAWTEAFF.

CDR3 sequence reads: CASSRPGLAGDMTKNIQYF. Here the CDR3 DNA reads TGTGCCAGCAGCCGGCCGGGACTAGCGGGAGATATGACCAAAAACATTCAGTACTTC. The J gene is TRBJ2-4, the V gene TRBV5-6; TRBD2 aligns across 14 bases. This CDR3 has 19 amino acids. From germline, CDR1 is SGHDT and CDR2 YYEEEE. J lost 2 bases, V lost 4 bases, and 11 bases had no gene match.

The chain employs TRBV2 and TRBJ2-7; maybe TRBD2 (5 bases). This CDR3 is 12 amino acids long. CDR1 and CDR2 from the germline V gene are SNHLY and FYNNEI. The ends were cut back, 8 bases at V and 7 bases at J, with 15 bases in the middle. The DNA for the CDR3 is TGTGCCAGCGGGGTTTGGAGGCAGGAGCAGTACTTC. Residues: CASGVWRQEQYF.

This chain connects TRBV27 to TRBJ2-7; the D gene is possibly TRBD1 (6 bases). The V end lost 2 bases, the J end lost 1 base, and 12 bases lay between the germline ends. The CDR3 covers 15 residues. Germline CDR1 and CDR2: MNHEY and SMNVEV (reference sequence). CDR3 DNA: TGTGCCAGCAGTTTAGGGTTAGGGACATCCTACGAGCAGTACTTC. It encodes CASSLGLGTSYEQYF.

The chain is built from TRBV18 and TRBJ1-1; no reliable D call. Germline CDR1 reads KGHSH; CDR2 reads LQKENI. V was shortened by 2 bases and J by 1 base, with 8 bases between the two germline ends. This CDR3 has 14 amino acids. The CDR3 DNA reads as TGTGCCAGCTCACCAGATTCGGGGAACACTGAAGCTTTCTTT. Translated: CASSPDSGNTEAFF.

V and J are TRBV30 and TRBJ2-7; possibly TRBD1 for D (6 bases). Germline V lookup: CDR1 GTSNPN, CDR2 SVGIG (reference sequence). This CDR3 spans 13 amino acids. The V gene lost 4 bases and the J gene lost 6 bases, with 16 bases spanning the gap. This CDR3 is CAWTIQGNFEQYF. The DNA of the CDR3 is TGTGCCTGGACAATTCAGGGGAACTTCGAGCAGTACTTC.

V usage is TRBV28 and J usage is TRBJ2-5; TRBD2 aligns across 11 bases. CDR3 length: 16 amino acids. The germline CDR1 and CDR2 sequences are MDHEN and SYDVKM. J lost 4 bases, V lost 6 bases, and 10 bases had no gene match. The CDR3 coding sequence is TGTGCCAGCAGCAAGCTACTAGCGGGAGTTGGAGAGACCCAGTACTTC. It yields the protein CASSKLLAGVGETQYF. The whole variable domain, filled in from reference TRBV28 and TRBJ2-5, reads DVKVTQSSRYLVKRTGEKVFLECVQDMDHENMFWYRQDPGLGLRLIYFSYDVKMKEKGDIPEGYSVSREKKERFSLILESASTNQTSMYLCASSKLLAGVGETQYFGPGTRLLVL.

The gene calls are TRBV2 and TRBJ2-7, with a weak D call TRBD2 (5 bases). Germline CDR1 reads SNHLY; CDR2 reads FYNNEI. V shed 7 bases and J shed 3 bases, with 16 bases lying between them. The CDR3 contains 14 residues. In nucleotides, the CDR3 is TGTGCCAGCATAGAGGGTCTATACTTCTACGAGCAGTACTTC. Protein product: CASIEGLYFYEQYF. Full variable domain (rest looked up from reference TRBV2 and TRBJ2-7): EPEVTQTPSHQVTQMGQEVILRCVPISNHLYFYWYRQILGQKVEFLVSFYNNEISEKSEIFDDQFSVERPDGSNFTLKIRSTKLEDSAMYFCASIEGLYFYEQYFGPGTRLTVT.

The rearrangement links TRBV29-1 to TRBJ1-3, with a possible D match to TRBD1 (6 bases). V gave up 4 bases and J gave up 4 bases, with 17 bases separating them. Germline-derived CDR1 and CDR2 are SQVTM and ANQGSEA. The CDR3 length is 15 residues. The CDR3 DNA reads TGCAGCGTTGTTGCCCGGACAGTTCAGGGAAACACCATATATTTT. Its translation is CSVVARTVQGNTIYF. Full variable domain (missing parts from reference TRBV29-1 and TRBJ1-3): SAVISQKPSRDICQRGTSLTIQCQVDSQVTMMFWYRQQPGQSLTLIATANQGSEATYESGFVIDKFPISRPNLTFSTLTVSNMSPEDSSIYLCSVVARTVQGNTIYFGEGSWLTVV.